This T cell receptor (beta chain) is drawn from a study of neoadjuvant anti-PD-1 for oral cavity cancer. In this sample, this clone turned up a few times. The V gene lost 2 bases and the J gene lost 2 bases, with 7 bases spanning the gap. The CDR3 is 13 residues long. Germline V CDR1 and CDR2: SGHRS, YFSETQ. PBMC libraries mostly used roughly 460 ng of input genomic DNA, with six replicates per sample. Some clones are missing from TCRdb's copy, which holds only in-frame ones; the method was immunoSEQ multiplex PCR. Of about 62,000 clones in the sample, 65% to 85% were seen once. V is TRBV5-1 and J is TRBJ2-5, with no clear D. The TCR sequence derives from a person aged 40 to 85 with oral cavity squamous cell carcinoma. The specimen comprised PBMCs, sampled before nivolumab (anti-PD-1) treatment. The CDR3 bases are TGCGCCAGCAGCTTCAGGATTCAAGAGACCCAGTACTTC. Translated: CASSFRIQETQYF.